This T cell receptor beta chain originates from a study of CD8 T cells in Susac syndrome. RNA in amounts of roughly 0.5 to 1 ug was reverse transcribed with random hexamers. A single record per CDR3 protein comes from TCRdb applying MiXCR to the immunoSEQ multiplex PCR reads. The table has fewer than 350,000 distinct CDR3 sequences, about 82% seen once. Germline assignment: CDR1 SQVTM and CDR2 ANQGSEA. V was clipped by 3 bases and J by 6 bases; unmatched bases: 2. The CDR3 sequence is 13 residues long. The receptor's source is a human donor with multiple sclerosis. The chain combines TRBV29-1 with TRBJ1-4; 9 bases fit TRBD1. Sequencing was done on a sample of CD8+ T cells from PBMCs. The CDR3 nucleotides are TGCAGCGTTGATGGGGACAGGGATGAAAAACTGTTTTTT. Residues: CSVDGDRDEKLFF. The entire variable domain, with the rest obtained from reference TRBV29-1 and TRBJ1-4, is as follows: SAVISQKPSRDICQRGTSLTIQCQVDSQVTMMFWYRQQPGQSLTLIATANQGSEATYESGFVIDKFPISRPNLTFSTLTVSNMSPEDSSIYLCSVDGDRDEKLFFGSGTQLSVL.